Listed below are T cell receptor beta chains from one sample, sequenced in a study of siplizumab effects on memory and regulatory T cells. The data were produced by immunoSEQ multiplex PCR, yet TCRdb's version contains in-frame clones alone and is incomplete. The data contain some 70,000 clones, 75% to 90% of them singletons. Sequencing was done on a sample of Tregs sorted from blood. These receptors originate from a human donor in good health. The CDR3 runs from the conserved cysteine through the conserved F or W. Each record gives: V gene, clone size, J gene, D gene, CDR3 DNA, CDR3 protein. The D gene is left open where the match is weak. Expanded clones are given a class, and other clones once, few, many or no size at all.

v_gene: TRBV10-1
abundance: .
j_gene: TRBJ1-1
d_gene: .
CDR3nt: TGCGCCAGCTGGGGCCTCAGAGGGCCAGGGAGGATGAACACTGAAGCTTTCTTT
CDR3aa: CASWGLRGPGRMNTEAFF

v_gene: TRBV6-6
abundance: .
j_gene: TRBJ2-7
d_gene: .
CDR3nt: TGTGCCAGCACCTTTGGGGAGACGGGCGAGCAGTACTTC
CDR3aa: CASTFGETGEQYF

v_gene: TRBV6-1
abundance: few
j_gene: TRBJ1-5
d_gene: .
CDR3nt: TGTGCCAGCAGGGACAGAAACAATCAGCCCCAGCATTTT
CDR3aa: CASRDRNNQPQHF

v_gene: TRBV14
abundance: .
j_gene: TRBJ2-1
d_gene: .
CDR3nt: TGTGCCAGCAGCGAGTCCCGGGCTAGACCCTACAATGAGCAGTTCTTC
CDR3aa: CASSESRARPYNEQFF

v_gene: TRBV30
abundance: .
j_gene: TRBJ2-7
d_gene: .
CDR3nt: TGTGCCTGGAGTGTCTCCAGCCTCGAGCAGTACTTC
CDR3aa: CAWSVSSLEQYF

v_gene: TRBV28
abundance: .
j_gene: TRBJ1-2
d_gene: .
CDR3nt: TGTGCCAGCAGTTTCGGTGGGTCGTGGGGCTACACCTTC
CDR3aa: CASSFGGSWGYTF

v_gene: TRBV6-1
abundance: .
j_gene: TRBJ2-1
d_gene: .
CDR3nt: TGTGCCAGCTCGATCATGGGTGAGCAGTTCTTC
CDR3aa: CASSIMGEQFF

v_gene: TRBV6-1
abundance: .
j_gene: TRBJ1-1
d_gene: .
CDR3nt: TGTGCCAGCGTGGGCACTGAAGCTTTCTTT
CDR3aa: CASVGTEAFF

v_gene: TRBV19
abundance: .
j_gene: TRBJ2-5
d_gene: .
CDR3nt: TGTGCTAGTAGTATTAGTTCGGGGATTGAGACCCAGTACTTC
CDR3aa: CASSISSGIETQYF

v_gene: TRBV5-6
abundance: .
j_gene: TRBJ1-1
d_gene: TRBD1
CDR3nt: TGTGCCAGCAGCCGGTGGGACAGGGGGCAGGGTGAAGCTTTCTTT
CDR3aa: CASSRWDRGQGEAFF

v_gene: TRBV7-9
abundance: .
j_gene: TRBJ2-1
d_gene: TRBD2
CDR3nt: TGTGCCAGCAGCTTAGTTAGGACTAGCGGGGTCAGCTCCTACAATGAGCAGTTCTTC
CDR3aa: CASSLVRTSGVSSYNEQFF

v_gene: TRBV5-1
abundance: .
j_gene: TRBJ1-2
d_gene: .
CDR3nt: TGCGCCAGCAGCCAGGTAGGACAGACGGGCTACACCTTC
CDR3aa: CASSQVGQTGYTF

v_gene: TRBV27
abundance: .
j_gene: TRBJ2-1
d_gene: TRBD2
CDR3nt: TGTGCCAGCAGTTTGGGGATAGCGGGAGAGGTCAATGAGCAGTTCTTC
CDR3aa: CASSLGIAGEVNEQFF

v_gene: TRBV6-1
abundance: .
j_gene: TRBJ1-2
d_gene: .
CDR3nt: TGTGCCAGCAGGGCAACCCTCTATGGCTACACCTTC
CDR3aa: CASRATLYGYTF

v_gene: TRBV18
abundance: few
j_gene: TRBJ2-6
d_gene: TRBD1
CDR3nt: TGTGCCAGCTCACCAGGGAGAGGGACAGGAGGATCCTCTGGGGCCAACGTCCTGACTTTC
CDR3aa: CASSPGRGTGGSSGANVLTF

v_gene: TRBV6-4
abundance: .
j_gene: TRBJ1-2
d_gene: .
CDR3nt: TGTGCCAGGAGAGGAGACTTCAACTATGGCTACACCTTC
CDR3aa: CARRGDFNYGYTF

v_gene: TRBV20-1
abundance: .
j_gene: TRBJ2-1
d_gene: .
CDR3nt: TGCAGTGCCAGAGAACTAGAGACTCAGTTCTTC
CDR3aa: CSARELETQFF

v_gene: TRBV29-1
abundance: once
j_gene: TRBJ2-1
d_gene: TRBD2
CDR3nt: TGCAGCGTTGATAGGAGGCGGGGGGAGCAGTTCTTC
CDR3aa: CSVDRRRGEQFF

v_gene: TRBV30
abundance: once
j_gene: TRBJ1-4
d_gene: .
CDR3nt: TGTGCCTGGAGTGTACTGAGAGGGGAAAAACTGTTTTTT
CDR3aa: CAWSVLRGEKLFF

v_gene: TRBV5-1
abundance: .
j_gene: TRBJ2-3
d_gene: TRBD2
CDR3nt: TGCGCCAGCCGCTGGCGGGGGACCACAGATACGCAGTATTTT
CDR3aa: CASRWRGTTDTQYF

v_gene: TRBV6-1
abundance: .
j_gene: TRBJ1-1
d_gene: .
CDR3nt: TGTGCCAGCAGTCAAGGGACTGAAGCTTTCTTT
CDR3aa: CASSQGTEAFF

v_gene: TRBV11-3
abundance: .
j_gene: TRBJ2-3
d_gene: TRBD2
CDR3nt: TGTGCCAGCAGCTTAGAGGGGACTAGAAGGGGCACAGATACGCAGTATTTT
CDR3aa: CASSLEGTRRGTDTQYF

v_gene: TRBV29-1
abundance: .
j_gene: TRBJ2-7
d_gene: TRBD1
CDR3nt: TGCAGCGTTGGACAGGGCGGTTACGAGCAGTACTTC
CDR3aa: CSVGQGGYEQYF

v_gene: TRBV6-1
abundance: .
j_gene: TRBJ2-1
d_gene: .
CDR3nt: TGTGCCAGCAGTGGCTGGAATGAGCAGTTCTTC
CDR3aa: CASSGWNEQFF

v_gene: TRBV5-1
abundance: .
j_gene: TRBJ2-7
d_gene: TRBD2
CDR3nt: TGCGCCAGCAGCTTGGATAGCGGGGGCTACTACGAGCAGTACTTC
CDR3aa: CASSLDSGGYYEQYF

v_gene: TRBV7-9
abundance: .
j_gene: TRBJ2-7
d_gene: .
CDR3nt: TGTGCCAGCAGCTTAGCCTTGAGCTCCTACGAGCAGTACTTC
CDR3aa: CASSLALSSYEQYF

v_gene: TRBV14
abundance: .
j_gene: TRBJ2-2
d_gene: .
CDR3nt: TGTGCCAGCAGCCAAGATTATGGTTATGTTTGGGGGCGTTCTAACACCGGGGAGCTGTTTTTT
CDR3aa: CASSQDYGYVWGRSNTGELFF

v_gene: TRBV15
abundance: .
j_gene: TRBJ2-7
d_gene: TRBD2
CDR3nt: TGTGCCACCAGTAGGAGTAGCGGGTCCTCCTACGAGCAGTACTTC
CDR3aa: CATSRSSGSSYEQYF

v_gene: TRBV27
abundance: .
j_gene: TRBJ1-2
d_gene: .
CDR3nt: TGTGCCAGCAGTTTTTCCGCATTTAACTATGGCTACACCTTC
CDR3aa: CASSFSAFNYGYTF

v_gene: TRBV28
abundance: .
j_gene: TRBJ1-5
d_gene: .
CDR3nt: TGTGCCAGCAGTTTATTGGCAGTCAATCAGCCCCAGCATTTT
CDR3aa: CASSLLAVNQPQHF

v_gene: TRBV7-2
abundance: .
j_gene: TRBJ1-5
d_gene: TRBD1
CDR3nt: TGTGCCAGCAGGAGTGGGGACAGTTTCAATCAGCCCCAGCATTTT
CDR3aa: CASRSGDSFNQPQHF

v_gene: TRBV11-2
abundance: .
j_gene: TRBJ2-3
d_gene: .
CDR3nt: TGTGCCAGCAGCTCCGTGGGCTCGCAGTATTTT
CDR3aa: CASSSVGSQYF

v_gene: TRBV5-1
abundance: .
j_gene: TRBJ2-5
d_gene: .
CDR3nt: TGCGCCAGCAGCTTGTGGGGTGAGACCCAGTACTTC
CDR3aa: CASSLWGETQYF

v_gene: TRBV30
abundance: .
j_gene: TRBJ1-3
d_gene: .
CDR3nt: TGTGCCTGGAGTGCGGCCCTCTCTGGAAACACCATATATTTT
CDR3aa: CAWSAALSGNTIYF

v_gene: TRBV4-3
abundance: few
j_gene: TRBJ1-2
d_gene: .
CDR3nt: TGCGCCAGCAGCCAAGACCACAACTATGGCTACACCTTC
CDR3aa: CASSQDHNYGYTF

v_gene: TRBV7-2
abundance: medium-sized
j_gene: TRBJ1-3
d_gene: TRBD1
CDR3nt: TGTGCCAGCAGCCTAAGACAGGGCCCCTCTGGAAACACCATATATTTT
CDR3aa: CASSLRQGPSGNTIYF

v_gene: TRBV5-4
abundance: .
j_gene: TRBJ2-1
d_gene: TRBD2
CDR3nt: TGTGCCAGCAGCTTAGGACTAGCTTCCAATGAGCAGTTCTTC
CDR3aa: CASSLGLASNEQFF

v_gene: TRBV5-6
abundance: .
j_gene: TRBJ2-1
d_gene: .
CDR3nt: TGTGCCAGCAGCTTTCGGCCGGATGAGCAGTTCTTC
CDR3aa: CASSFRPDEQFF

v_gene: TRBV19
abundance: .
j_gene: TRBJ1-1
d_gene: .
CDR3nt: TGTGCCAGTAGTATGTACGGGGGTGCAACTGAAGCTTTCTTT
CDR3aa: CASSMYGGATEAFF

v_gene: TRBV30
abundance: .
j_gene: TRBJ1-5
d_gene: .
CDR3nt: TGTGCCTGGAGTGTAGCGGGGCCCCCCAATCAGCCCCAGCATTTT
CDR3aa: CAWSVAGPPNQPQHF

v_gene: TRBV6-7
abundance: .
j_gene: TRBJ2-4
d_gene: TRBD2
CDR3nt: TGTGCCAGCAGTTACTCCCTACCTCGGACTAGCGGGGAGGTGGGGAACATTCAGTACTTC
CDR3aa: CASSYSLPRTSGEVGNIQYF

v_gene: TRBV29-1
abundance: .
j_gene: TRBJ1-2
d_gene: TRBD1
CDR3nt: TGCAGCGTTGCCGGACAGGGAGGGTTGGCCTATGGCTACACCTTC
CDR3aa: CSVAGQGGLAYGYTF

v_gene: TRBV7-8
abundance: .
j_gene: TRBJ2-1
d_gene: .
CDR3nt: TGTGCCAGCAGTAGGCGGGTCGGCTCCTACAATGAGCAGTTCTTC
CDR3aa: CASSRRVGSYNEQFF

v_gene: TRBV6-1
abundance: .
j_gene: TRBJ1-5
d_gene: TRBD1
CDR3nt: TGTGCCAGCAGCGGGACAGTTTATAGCAATCAGCCCCAGCATTTT
CDR3aa: CASSGTVYSNQPQHF

v_gene: TRBV11-3
abundance: medium-sized
j_gene: TRBJ1-1
d_gene: .
CDR3nt: TGTGCCAGCAGCTTAGAAGGGAACACTGAAGCTTTCTTT
CDR3aa: CASSLEGNTEAFF

v_gene: TRBV14
abundance: .
j_gene: TRBJ2-1
d_gene: .
CDR3nt: TGTGCCAGCAGCCCCAAGGTCCGGCTTGGGGAGCAGTTCTTC
CDR3aa: CASSPKVRLGEQFF

v_gene: TRBV2
abundance: .
j_gene: TRBJ2-4
d_gene: .
CDR3nt: TGTGCCAGCGGGCGCGGGGTTCTCGCCAAAAACATTCAGTACTTC
CDR3aa: CASGRGVLAKNIQYF

v_gene: TRBV5-4
abundance: .
j_gene: TRBJ2-7
d_gene: TRBD1
CDR3nt: TGTGCCAGCAGCTCACCGGGACAGGGAATCTACGAGCAGTACTTC
CDR3aa: CASSSPGQGIYEQYF

v_gene: TRBV7-2
abundance: few
j_gene: TRBJ1-5
d_gene: .
CDR3nt: TGTGCCAGCAGCTCTGCAGGCAATCAGCCCCAGCATTTT
CDR3aa: CASSSAGNQPQHF

v_gene: TRBV5-1
abundance: .
j_gene: TRBJ2-1
d_gene: TRBD2
CDR3nt: TGCGCCAGCAGCTTCCTAGCGGGATACAATGAGCAGTTCTTC
CDR3aa: CASSFLAGYNEQFF

v_gene: TRBV5-1
abundance: .
j_gene: TRBJ1-2
d_gene: .
CDR3nt: TGCGCCAGCAGCTTGGACGGGTCGGCTGGCTACACCTTC
CDR3aa: CASSLDGSAGYTF

v_gene: TRBV7-8
abundance: .
j_gene: TRBJ1-5
d_gene: .
CDR3nt: TGTGCCAGCAGCTCCCAGGGCAATCAGCCCCAGCATTTT
CDR3aa: CASSSQGNQPQHF

v_gene: TRBV6-6
abundance: few
j_gene: TRBJ1-2
d_gene: .
CDR3nt: TGTGCCAGCAGCCTCGGGGGGGCTGGCTACACCTTC
CDR3aa: CASSLGGAGYTF

v_gene: TRBV11-3
abundance: .
j_gene: TRBJ1-1
d_gene: .
CDR3nt: TGTGCCAGCAGCTTATTCGGGGAAGCTTTCTTT
CDR3aa: CASSLFGEAFF